These 23 T cell receptor beta chains were sequenced from one sample in a study of blood T cell repertoires in COVID-19. Using immunoSEQ multiplex PCR, the repertoire was profiled, and TCRdb retains in-frame clones only, with some absent. Here the sample spans more than 400,000 clones, 75% to 90% being singletons. The specimen was peripheral blood. The receptors come from a human donor in a cohort sampled during active COVID-19.

This sequence joins TRBV7-9 and TRBJ1-4; TRBD1 is a possible D gene (5 bases). Germline V gives CDR1 SEHNR, CDR2 FQNEAQ (reference sequence). This CDR3 region has 15 residues. Trimming left V 4 bases short and J 7 bases short, with 16 bases between. The CDR3 nucleotides are TGTGCCAGCAGCTCAAGCGGGACCCACGGTGAAAAACTGTTTTTT. It is translated as CASSSSGTHGEKLFF.

This rearrangement joins TRBV7-3 to TRBJ2-6; possibly TRBD1 for D (6 bases). Trimming stripped 3 bases from V and 0 bases from J, with 15 bases between. The CDR3 consists of 18 residues. Germline V gives CDR1 SGHTA, CDR2 FQGTGA. CDR3 in DNA: TGTGCCAGCAGCTTCAGGGGCCCCTCCCCCTCTGGGGCCAACGTCCTGACTTTC. Protein product: CASSFRGPSPSGANVLTF. The whole variable domain, filled in from reference TRBV7-3 and TRBJ2-6, reads GAGVSQTPSNKVTEKGKYVELRCDPISGHTALYWYRQSLGQGPEFLIYFQGTGAADDSGLPNDRFFAVRPEGSVSTLKIQRTERGDSAVYLCASSFRGPSPSGANVLTFGAGSRLTVL.

This clone was recorded only once. This chain joins TRBV28 and TRBJ1-3; the D is unclear. Germline values: CDR1 MDHEN, CDR2 SYDVKM. The length of the CDR3 is 15 residues. Trimming pared 4 bases from V and 2 bases from J, leaving 12 bases between. CDR3 bases: TGTGCCAGCAGTTCCTCGGGAAGCCCTGGAAACACCATATATTTT. It yields the protein CASSSSGSPGNTIYF. Drawing the rest from reference TRBV28 and TRBJ1-3, the complete variable domain is DVKVTQSSRYLVKRTGEKVFLECVQDMDHENMFWYRQDPGLGLRLIYFSYDVKMKEKGDIPEGYSVSREKKERFSLILESASTNQTSMYLCASSSSGSPGNTIYFGEGSWLTVV.

The chain recombines TRBV6-5 with TRBJ1-1, with D tentatively TRBD1 (5 bases). CDR1 and CDR2 from the germline V gene are MNHEY and SVGAGI. CDR3 length: 13 residues. V shed 8 bases and J shed 1 base, with 11 bases lying between them. For the CDR3, the DNA is TGTGCCAGCGACTGGACACCGAACACTGAAGCTTTCTTT. Its protein is CASDWTPNTEAFF.

The V call is TRBV4-1, the J call TRBJ2-1, with 10 bases that match TRBD2. The CDR3 runs to 16 residues. Per germline, CDR1 MGHRA and CDR2 YSYEKL. Losses at the gene ends were 1 base for V and 7 bases for J; bases not matched to a gene: 7. The CDR3 DNA reads TGCGCCAGCAGCCAAGTCCTAGCGGGAGTACGTAATGAGCAGTTCTTC. Amino acids: CASSQVLAGVRNEQFF.

The J gene is TRBJ2-2, the V gene TRBV7-9, with a possible D match to TRBD2 (6 bases). The CDR3 length is 14 residues. In germline, CDR1 is SEHNR, CDR2 FQNEAQ (reference sequence). V was pared by 7 bases and J by 7 bases, with 16 bases between. The CDR3 nucleotides are TGTGCCAGCACCGTGTATCGGGAGCACGGGGAGCTGTTTTTT. It is translated as CASTVYREHGELFF.

This clone was picked up one time. The chain uses TRBV7-9 and TRBJ2-5, with 9 bases fitting TRBD2. CDR3 length: 17 residues. CDR1 is SEHNR and CDR2 is FQNEAQ in the germline V gene (reference sequence). Germline trimming cut 1 base from V and 5 bases from J; bases unmatched to any gene: 11. CDR3 region: CASSLGASGTLGETQYF. In DNA, the CDR3 is TGTGCCAGCAGCTTAGGGGCTAGCGGGACCCTTGGGGAGACCCAGTACTTC.

V gene TRBV5-8 combines with J gene TRBJ1-1; D gene unclear. There are 14 residues in the CDR3. V was cut by 4 bases and J by 1 base, with 11 bases left in between. The V gene's germline CDR1 is SGHTS and CDR2 YDEGEE. CDR3 sequence (DNA): TGTGCCAGCAGCCACTATGAGGCGAACACTGAAGCTTTCTTT. This translates into CASSHYEANTEAFF.

This clone was recorded once. Different DNA sequences within this sample yield the same CDR3. V usage is TRBV5-1 and J usage is TRBJ2-1, with 9 bases lining up with TRBD2. The CDR3 runs 17 residues. Germline CDR1 reads SGHRS; CDR2 reads YFSETQ. J was trimmed by 0 bases and V by 0 bases; bases with no gene match: 4. The CDR3 DNA sequence: TGCGCCAGCAGCTTGGTTAGTAGCGGGAGCTCCTACAATGAGCAGTTCTTC. It translates to CASSLVSSGSSYNEQFF.

The chain carries TRBV9 and TRBJ2-7, with 15 nucleotides matching TRBD2. The CDR3 length is 16 residues. The V segment lost 2 bases and the J segment 7 bases; nucleotides outside the gene matches: 7. Germline CDR1 reads SGDLS; CDR2 reads YYNGEE. The CDR3 region is CASSVGLAGGQMEQYF. In DNA, the CDR3 is TGTGCCAGCAGCGTGGGACTAGCGGGGGGCCAGATGGAGCAGTACTTC.

This chain connects TRBV6-5 to TRBJ1-3; D uncertain. The CDR3 loop spans 16 amino acids. V was pared by 2 bases and J by 4 bases, with 15 bases between. CDR1 is MNHEY, CDR2 SVGAGI, per germline. CDR3 sequence: CASSYEGTLGGNTIYF. The CDR3 coding sequence is TGTGCCAGCAGTTACGAGGGCACATTAGGAGGAAACACCATATATTTT.

Remarks on this clone: Mismatch with germline at one junction end may stem from a read error. This chain connects TRBV7-2 to TRBJ2-7, with D possibly matching TRBD1 (6 bases). Germline-derived CDR1 and CDR2 are SGHTA and FQGNSA. The CDR3 runs 13 residues. CDR3 nucleotide sequence: TGTGCCAGCAGCTTCACAGGGTCCTCCGAGCAGTACTTC. Translating gives CASSFTGSSEQYF.

The chain is built from TRBV25-1 and TRBJ2-5; 7 bases map to TRBD2. Germline CDR1 reads MGHDK; CDR2 reads SYGVNS. The CDR3 has 13 amino acids. V shed 3 bases, J shed 5 bases, and the junction held 3 bases outside the gene matches. In DNA, the CDR3 is TGTGCCAGCAGTGAGGGGGGGACGGAGACCCAGTACTTC. Amino acid sequence: CASSEGGTETQYF.

This rearrangement joins TRBV5-4 to TRBJ2-1; D remains ambiguous. Germline CDR1 SGHNT, CDR2 YYREEE (reference sequence). The germline V and J ends were trimmed by 1 base and 7 bases, with 6 bases remaining between them. The CDR3 runs 12 residues. CDR3 coding DNA: TGTGCCAGCAGCTTGAATCTAAATGAGCAGTTCTTC. Translating it yields CASSLNLNEQFF. Based on the CDR3 plus reference TRBV5-4 and TRBJ2-1, the full variable domain is ETGVTQSPTHLIKTRGQQVTLRCSSQSGHNTVSWYQQALGQGPQFIFQYYREEENGRGNFPPRFSGLQFPNYSSELNVNALELDDSALYLCASSLNLNEQFFGPGTRLTVL.

The CDR3 region is CASSSGQEHTEAFF. Here the CDR3 DNA reads TGTGCCAGCAGCTCCGGACAGGAACACACTGAAGCTTTCTTT. The chain couples TRBV5-4 to TRBJ1-1; 7 positions match TRBD1. The CDR3 covers 14 residues. V gave up 3 bases and J gave up 3 bases; unmatched junction bases: 5. The germline gives CDR1 SGHNT, CDR2 YYREEE (reference sequence). The full variable domain, with the rest looked up from reference TRBV5-4 and TRBJ1-1, is ETGVTQSPTHLIKTRGQQVTLRCSSQSGHNTVSWYQQALGQGPQFIFQYYREEENGRGNFPPRFSGLQFPNYSSELNVNALELDDSALYLCASSSGQEHTEAFFGQGTRLTVV.

The chain recombines TRBV9 with TRBJ2-7; TRBD1 matches at 7 bases. J lost 6 bases, V lost 0 bases, and 6 bases had no gene match. Germline CDR1 and CDR2: SGDLS and YYNGEE. CDR3 length: 14 residues. The CDR3 DNA follows: TGTGCCAGCAGCGTAGCAGGGACAGTATCCGAGCAGTACTTC. Residues: CASSVAGTVSEQYF.

This chain joins TRBV7-3 and TRBJ2-4; D ambiguous. This CDR3 contains 15 residues. V shed 3 bases and J shed 7 bases, with 16 bases lying between them. The germline V gene has CDR1 SGHTA and CDR2 FQGTGA. CDR3 residues: CASSFDKAPGNIQYF. CDR3 sequence (DNA): TGTGCCAGCAGCTTTGATAAGGCCCCCGGGAACATTCAGTACTTC.

V and J are TRBV2 and TRBJ2-7; 9 nucleotides align to TRBD2. The CDR3 sequence is 15 residues long. Germline V gives CDR1 SNHLY, CDR2 FYNNEI. V gave up 3 bases and J gave up 2 bases; unmatched junction bases: 5. This chain's CDR3 is CASSEELAGTYEQYF. The CDR3 DNA reads as TGTGCCAGCAGTGAGGAACTAGCGGGCACCTACGAGCAGTACTTC.

The rearrangement uses TRBV28 and TRBJ2-3, with 7 nucleotides matching TRBD1. This CDR3 comprises 13 residues. Germline trimming cut 4 bases from V and 9 bases from J; bases unmatched to any gene: 7. Germline CDR1 MDHEN, CDR2 SYDVKM. CDR3 sequence: CASSSQGTVTQYF. In DNA form, the CDR3 reads TGTGCCAGCAGTTCACAGGGGACCGTAACGCAGTATTTT.

This clone was counted many times. The V call is TRBV29-1, the J call TRBJ2-1; 14 nucleotides match TRBD2. Germline V gives CDR1 SQVTM, CDR2 ANQGSEA. This CDR3 has 14 residues. V shed 4 bases and J 8 bases; nucleotides not matched to a gene: 4. The CDR3 reads CSVALGLAGDEQFF. In DNA, the CDR3 is TGCAGCGTTGCCCTGGGACTAGCGGGAGATGAGCAGTTCTTC.

This sequence joins TRBV7-3 and TRBJ2-2; D remains ambiguous. This CDR3 contains 14 residues. CDR1 is SGHTA and CDR2 is FQGTGA in the germline V gene. V gave up 3 bases and J gave up 6 bases, with 11 bases separating them. In DNA form, the CDR3 reads TGTGCCAGCAGCTTGGGCCCTTGGGCCGGGGAGCTGTTTTTT. Amino acids: CASSLGPWAGELFF.

About this clone itself: At the DNA level, this CDR3 is encoded by other sequences in the same sample as well. This chain links TRBV19 with TRBJ2-1; TRBD1 agrees at 8 bases. CDR1 and CDR2 (germline): LNHDA, SQIVND (reference sequence). Trimming took 6 bases from V and 7 from J; bases not matched to a gene: 5. CDR3 length: 13 residues. In nucleotides, the CDR3 is TGTGCCAGTAGCAGGGGGCTCCGAAATGAGCAGTTCTTC. Amino acids: CASSRGLRNEQFF.

V gene TRBV7-9 combines with J gene TRBJ2-7; D possibly corresponds to TRBD2 (6 bases). V dropped 5 bases and J dropped 4 bases, with 9 bases sitting between them. The germline V gene encodes CDR1 SEHNR and CDR2 FQNEAQ (reference sequence). This CDR3 has 12 residues. CDR3 nucleotides: TGTGCCAGCAGCAATAGCGGATACGAGCAGTACTTC. Protein: CASSNSGYEQYF.